Presented here are 14 T cell receptor beta chains from one specimen sequenced in a study of OX40 agonist ivuxolimab in advanced cancers. Some clones are missing from TCRdb's copy, which holds only in-frame ones; the method was immunoSEQ multiplex PCR. The profile shows more than 60,000 clones, over 75% of them singletons. Sequencing was performed on CD4+ or CD8+ T cells sorted from blood, taken in a trial of the OX40 agonist ivuxolimab. Source of these receptors: an adult with an advanced solid tumor such as melanoma, head and neck, liver or kidney cancer.

This clone came up a few times. This rearrangement joins TRBV18 to TRBJ2-5; D is ambiguous. Looked up from germline, CDR1 is KGHSH and CDR2 is LQKENI. The CDR3 extends over 14 amino acids. With 0 bases removed from V and 1 base from J, the gap between germline ends came to 6 bases. CDR3 DNA: TGTGCCAGCTCACCACCTGGGGTCCAAGAGACCCAGTACTTC. It specifies CASSPPGVQETQYF.

V usage is TRBV29-1 and J usage is TRBJ1-1, with D perhaps matching TRBD1 (5 bases). Trimming took off 0 bases at V and 3 bases at J, with 8 bases between the two ends. Germline assignment: CDR1 SQVTM and CDR2 ANQGSEA. This CDR3 has 13 residues. The DNA for the CDR3 is TGCAGCGTTGAAGAGGCCAGGGACACTGAAGCTTTCTTT. Translating it yields CSVEEARDTEAFF.

The J gene is TRBJ2-5, the V gene TRBV7-7, with 7 bases fitting TRBD2. Germline CDR1 is SSHAT and CDR2 is FNYEAQ (reference sequence). The CDR3 consists of 15 residues. The junction had 8 bases not matched to a gene; V was cut back by 5 bases and J by 2 bases. CDR3: CASSISTSSQETQYF. The CDR3 nucleotides read TGTGCCAGCAGCATTTCGACTAGCTCACAAGAGACCCAGTACTTC.

The chain links TRBV11-2 to TRBJ2-1, with TRBD2 matching 7 bases. This CDR3 has 14 amino acids. Per germline, CDR1 SGHAT and CDR2 FQNNGV. Germline trimming cut 5 bases from V and 8 bases from J; bases unmatched to any gene: 9. The CDR3 DNA is TGTGCCAGCAGCCAAAATCTGGGGGGGGATGAGCAGTTCTTC. It codes for CASSQNLGGDEQFF.

The CDR3 region has the DNA TGTGCCAGTACCTCTTCGGGGGGGTCTAATGAAAAACTGTTTTTT. Translation: CASTSSGGSNEKLFF. The V call is TRBV19, the J call TRBJ1-4; D possibly corresponds to TRBD1 (5 bases). With 7 bases removed from V and 3 bases from J, the gap between germline ends came to 15 bases. In germline, CDR1 is LNHDA, CDR2 SQIVND (reference sequence). The CDR3 totals 15 residues.

This chain links TRBV29-1 with TRBJ2-5, with 16 nucleotides matching TRBD2. The CDR3 runs to 15 residues. The germline V gene encodes CDR1 SQVTM and CDR2 ANQGSEA. V lost 3 bases to trimming and J lost 3 bases; unmatched junction nucleotides: 1. The CDR3 bases are TGCAGCGTTGAGGGGACTAGCGGGAGGGAAGAGACCCAGTACTTC. Its translation is CSVEGTSGREETQYF.

The CDR3 reads CASSLEQGLVFGANVLTF. DNA of the CDR3: TGTGCCAGCAGCTTAGAACAGGGTTTGGTGTTTGGGGCCAACGTCCTGACTTTC. The chain couples TRBV7-9 to TRBJ2-6; tentative D call: TRBD1 (6 bases). Germline values: CDR1 SEHNR, CDR2 FQNEAQ (reference sequence). There are 18 residues in the CDR3. The germline V and J ends were trimmed by 1 base and 3 bases, with 16 bases remaining between them.

The chain recombines TRBV28 with TRBJ2-7; no definite D call. V shed 7 bases and J shed 7 bases, with 20 bases lying between them. CDR1 is MDHEN and CDR2 is SYDVKM in the germline V gene. The CDR3 is 14 residues long. Written as DNA, the CDR3 is TGTGCCAGCACCCAACGGGCTCTTTCAAGGGAGCAGTACTTC. Protein sequence: CASTQRALSREQYF.

The CDR3 DNA is TGTGCCAGCAGACACCGGGTTAGCTCCTACAATGAGCAGTTCTTC. Its translation is CASRHRVSSYNEQFF. J is TRBJ2-1 and V is TRBV6-1; D is unresolved. CDR3 length equals 15 residues. The V and J ends lost 6 bases and 0 bases respectively, with 12 bases between them. Looked up from germline, CDR1 is MNHNS and CDR2 is SASEGT.

The chain carries TRBV6-6 and TRBJ1-1; D not certain. Looked up from germline, CDR1 is MNHNY and CDR2 is SVGAGI (reference sequence). The length of the CDR3 is 13 residues. Trimming cost V 4 bases and J 1 base, with 7 bases left between them. CDR3 loop: CASSLLENTEAFF. CDR3 DNA sequence: TGTGCCAGCAGTTTATTAGAGAACACTGAAGCTTTCTTT.

This clone was observed once. V is TRBV10-3 and J is TRBJ2-7; D not certain. This CDR3 has 12 residues. The V and J ends lost 4 bases and 1 base respectively, with 5 bases between them. Germline-derived CDR1 and CDR2 are ENHRY and SYGVKD. Written as DNA, the CDR3 is TGTGCCATCAGTGGGCTATCCTACGAGCAGTACTTC. Protein: CAISGLSYEQYF.

The CDR3 is CATSTLGRGVLHF. DNA for the CDR3: TGTGCCACCAGCACCCTGGGCAGGGGGGTCCTCCACTTT. V is TRBV15 and J is TRBJ1-6; 7 bases agree with TRBD1. V lost 4 bases and J lost 15; bases outside the gene matches: 9. The CDR3 has 13 amino acids. Germline lookup yields CDR1 LNHNV and CDR2 YYDKDF (reference sequence).

V usage is TRBV19 and J usage is TRBJ2-1; D gene unclear. CDR1 LNHDA and CDR2 SQIVND come from the germline V gene (reference sequence). The CDR3 covers 12 residues. The CDR3 nucleotides read TGTGCGAGTGCACAGCCCTACAATGAGCAGTTCTTC. This codes for CASAQPYNEQFF.

The rearrangement joins TRBV2 to TRBJ2-4; possibly TRBD2 for D (5 bases). This CDR3 region has 14 residues. CDR1 is SNHLY, CDR2 FYNNEI, per germline. The V end was cut by 7 bases, the J end by 3 bases, with 13 bases between. CDR3 protein: CASIEGNGKNIQYF. The CDR3 DNA reads TGTGCCAGCATAGAGGGAAATGGCAAAAACATTCAGTACTTC.